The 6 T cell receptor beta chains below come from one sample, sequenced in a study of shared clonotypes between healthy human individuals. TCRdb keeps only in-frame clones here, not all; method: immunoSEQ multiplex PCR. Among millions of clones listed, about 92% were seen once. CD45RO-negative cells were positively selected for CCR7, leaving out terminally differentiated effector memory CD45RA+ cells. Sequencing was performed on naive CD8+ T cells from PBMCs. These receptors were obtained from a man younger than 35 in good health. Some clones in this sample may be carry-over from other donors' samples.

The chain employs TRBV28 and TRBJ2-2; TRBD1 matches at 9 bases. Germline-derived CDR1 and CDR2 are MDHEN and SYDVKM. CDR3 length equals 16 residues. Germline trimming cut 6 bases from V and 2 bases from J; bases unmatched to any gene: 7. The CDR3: CASSRGQGYNTGELFF. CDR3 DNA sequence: TGTGCCAGCAGCCGCGGACAGGGGTATAACACCGGGGAGCTGTTTTTT.

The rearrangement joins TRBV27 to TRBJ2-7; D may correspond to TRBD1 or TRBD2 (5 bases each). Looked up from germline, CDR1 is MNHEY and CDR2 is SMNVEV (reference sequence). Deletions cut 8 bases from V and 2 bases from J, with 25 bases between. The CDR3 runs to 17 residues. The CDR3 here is CASVPIHGGKSPYEQYF. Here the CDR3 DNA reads TGTGCCAGCGTCCCTATCCATGGGGGAAAAAGTCCCTACGAGCAGTACTTC.

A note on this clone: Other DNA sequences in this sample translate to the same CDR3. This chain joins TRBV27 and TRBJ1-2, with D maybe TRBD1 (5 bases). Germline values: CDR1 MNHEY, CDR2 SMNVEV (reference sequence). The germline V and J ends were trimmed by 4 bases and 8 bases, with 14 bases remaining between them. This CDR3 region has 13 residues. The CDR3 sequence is CASSWGGGEGYTF. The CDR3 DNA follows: TGTGCCAGCAGTTGGGGTGGGGGGGAAGGCTACACCTTC.

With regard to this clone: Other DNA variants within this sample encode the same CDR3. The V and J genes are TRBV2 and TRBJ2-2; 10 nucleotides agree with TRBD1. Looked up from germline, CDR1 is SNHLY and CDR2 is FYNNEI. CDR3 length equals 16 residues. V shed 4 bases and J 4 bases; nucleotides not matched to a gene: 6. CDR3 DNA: TGTGCCAGCAGTGGGTCCAGGACAGGGGGCACCGGGGAGCTGTTTTTT. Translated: CASSGSRTGGTGELFF.

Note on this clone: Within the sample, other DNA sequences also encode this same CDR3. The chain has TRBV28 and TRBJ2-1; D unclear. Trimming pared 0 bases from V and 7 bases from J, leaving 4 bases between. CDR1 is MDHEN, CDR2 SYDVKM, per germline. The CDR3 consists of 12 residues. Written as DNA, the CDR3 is TGTGCCAGCAGTTTATGGGGGAATGAGCAGTTCTTC. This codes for CASSLWGNEQFF.

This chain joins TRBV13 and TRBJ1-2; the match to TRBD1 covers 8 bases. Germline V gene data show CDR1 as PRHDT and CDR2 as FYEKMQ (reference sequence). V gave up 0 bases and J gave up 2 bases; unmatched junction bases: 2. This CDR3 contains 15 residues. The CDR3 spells CASSLGDRENYGYTF. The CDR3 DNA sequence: TGTGCCAGCAGCTTAGGGGACAGGGAAAACTATGGCTACACCTTC.